This TCR beta chain derives from a study of shared T cell receptors in the human thymus. The junction had 16 bases not matched to a gene; V was cut back by 4 bases and J by 4 bases. This CDR3 region has 19 residues. Germline values: CDR1 SGHNT, CDR2 YYREEE (reference sequence). TCRdb's table, derived via immunoSEQ multiplex PCR, lists solely in-frame clones and lacks some. This table has 540,000 or so clones, around 82% appearing once. Separately, the same data were catalogued under a study of human thymus T cells. That source reports: Infants, healthy and Finnish, who were having corrective surgery for congenital heart defects served as donors.

The sample consisted of thymocytes. The genes are TRBV5-4 and TRBJ2-3, with 12 bases aligning to TRBD2. The clonotype comes from a boy under three years old with a congenital heart defect. The CDR3 region has the DNA TGTGCCAGCAGCGCCCTTGGTGGGCTAGCGGGAGGGAGCGCAGATACGCAGTATTTT. The encoded protein is CASSALGGLAGGSADTQYF.